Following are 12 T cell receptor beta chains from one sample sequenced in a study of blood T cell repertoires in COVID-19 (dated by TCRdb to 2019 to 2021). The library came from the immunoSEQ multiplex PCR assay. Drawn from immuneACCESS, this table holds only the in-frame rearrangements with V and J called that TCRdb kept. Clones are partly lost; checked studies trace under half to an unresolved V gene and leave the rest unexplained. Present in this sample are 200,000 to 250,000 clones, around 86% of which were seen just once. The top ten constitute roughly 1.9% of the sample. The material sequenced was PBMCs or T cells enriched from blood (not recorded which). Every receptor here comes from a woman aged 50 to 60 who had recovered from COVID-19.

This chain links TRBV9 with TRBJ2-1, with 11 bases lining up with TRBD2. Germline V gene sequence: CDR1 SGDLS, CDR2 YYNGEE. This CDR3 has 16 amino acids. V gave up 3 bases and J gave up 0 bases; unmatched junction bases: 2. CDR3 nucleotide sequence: TGTGCCAGCAGCGGCCTAGCGGGGGGCTCCTACAATGAGCAGTTCTTC. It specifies CASSGLAGGSYNEQFF.

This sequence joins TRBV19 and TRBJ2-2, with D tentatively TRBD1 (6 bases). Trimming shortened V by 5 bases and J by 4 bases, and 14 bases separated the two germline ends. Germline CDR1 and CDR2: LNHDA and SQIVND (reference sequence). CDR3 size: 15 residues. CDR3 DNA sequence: TGTGCCAGTAGTTTGACAGGCACTAGCACCGGGGAGCTGTTTTTT. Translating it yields CASSLTGTSTGELFF. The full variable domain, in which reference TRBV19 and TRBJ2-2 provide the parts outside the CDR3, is DGGITQSPKYLFRKEGQNVTLSCEQNLNHDAMYWYRQDPGQGLRLIYYSQIVNDFQKGDIAEGYSVSREKKESFPLTVTSAQKNPTAFYLCASSLTGTSTGELFFGEGSRLTVL.

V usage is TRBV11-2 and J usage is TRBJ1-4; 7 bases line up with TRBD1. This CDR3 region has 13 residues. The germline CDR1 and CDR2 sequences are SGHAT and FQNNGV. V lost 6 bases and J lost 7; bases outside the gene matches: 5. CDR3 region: CASSRTGIEKLFF. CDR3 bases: TGTGCCAGCAGTCGGACAGGAATTGAAAAACTGTTTTTT.

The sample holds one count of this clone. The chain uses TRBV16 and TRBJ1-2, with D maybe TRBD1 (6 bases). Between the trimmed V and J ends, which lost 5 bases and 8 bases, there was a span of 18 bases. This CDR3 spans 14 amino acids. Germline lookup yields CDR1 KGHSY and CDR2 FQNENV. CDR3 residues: CASSASRGLGGYTF. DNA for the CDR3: TGTGCCAGCAGCGCGAGCAGGGGACTAGGCGGCTACACCTTC.

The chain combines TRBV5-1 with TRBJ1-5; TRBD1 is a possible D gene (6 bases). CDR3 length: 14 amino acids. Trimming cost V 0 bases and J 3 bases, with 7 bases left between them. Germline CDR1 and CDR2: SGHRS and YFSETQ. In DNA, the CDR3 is TGCGCCAGCAGCTTGGGACAGGTCAATCAGCCCCAGCATTTT. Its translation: CASSLGQVNQPQHF.

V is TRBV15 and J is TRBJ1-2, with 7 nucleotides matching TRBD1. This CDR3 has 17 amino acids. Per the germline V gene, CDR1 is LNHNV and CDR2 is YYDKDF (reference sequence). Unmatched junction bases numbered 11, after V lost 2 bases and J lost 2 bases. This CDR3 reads CATSRPTGDSLNYGYTF. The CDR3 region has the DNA TGTGCCACCAGCAGACCTACGGGGGACAGTCTGAACTATGGCTACACCTTC.

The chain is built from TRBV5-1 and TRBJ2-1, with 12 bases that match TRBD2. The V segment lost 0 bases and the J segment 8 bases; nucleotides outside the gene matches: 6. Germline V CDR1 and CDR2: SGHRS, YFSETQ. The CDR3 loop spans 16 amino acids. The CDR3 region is CASSLGASGGADEQFF. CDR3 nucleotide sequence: TGCGCCAGCAGCTTGGGTGCTAGCGGGGGGGCCGATGAGCAGTTCTTC.

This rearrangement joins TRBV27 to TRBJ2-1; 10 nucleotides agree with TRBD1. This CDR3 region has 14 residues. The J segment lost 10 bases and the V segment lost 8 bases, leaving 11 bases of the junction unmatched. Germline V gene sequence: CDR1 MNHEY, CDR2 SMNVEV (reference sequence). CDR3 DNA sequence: TGTGCCAGCGGTGGGACAGGGGCCTGGGGCGAGCAGTTCTTC. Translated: CASGGTGAWGEQFF.

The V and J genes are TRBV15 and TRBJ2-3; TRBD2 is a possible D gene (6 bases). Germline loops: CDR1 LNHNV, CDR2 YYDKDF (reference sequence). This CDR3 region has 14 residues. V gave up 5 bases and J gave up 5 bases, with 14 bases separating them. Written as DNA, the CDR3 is TGTGCCACCAGCGCGGGACTTGCTAAAGATACGCAGTATTTT. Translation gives CATSAGLAKDTQYF.

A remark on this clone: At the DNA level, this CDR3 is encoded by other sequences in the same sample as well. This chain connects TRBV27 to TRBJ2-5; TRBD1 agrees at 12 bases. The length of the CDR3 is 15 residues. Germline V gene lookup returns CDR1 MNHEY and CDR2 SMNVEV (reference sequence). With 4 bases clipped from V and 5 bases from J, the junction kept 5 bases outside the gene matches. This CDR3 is CASSSGTGGAETQYF. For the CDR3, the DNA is TGTGCCAGCAGTTCCGGGACAGGGGGCGCGGAGACCCAGTACTTC.

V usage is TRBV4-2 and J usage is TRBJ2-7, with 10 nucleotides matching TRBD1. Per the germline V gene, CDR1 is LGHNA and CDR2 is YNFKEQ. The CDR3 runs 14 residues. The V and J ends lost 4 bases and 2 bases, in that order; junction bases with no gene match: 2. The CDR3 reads CASSPGQGAYEQYF. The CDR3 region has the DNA TGTGCCAGCAGCCCCGGACAGGGGGCCTACGAGCAGTACTTC.

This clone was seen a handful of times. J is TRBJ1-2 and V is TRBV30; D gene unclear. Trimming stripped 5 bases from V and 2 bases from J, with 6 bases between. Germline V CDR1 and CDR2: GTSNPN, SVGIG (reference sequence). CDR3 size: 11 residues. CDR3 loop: CAWWQNYGYTF. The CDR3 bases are TGTGCCTGGTGGCAGAACTATGGCTACACCTTC.